Listed below are T cell receptor beta chains from one sample, sequenced in a study of CD8 T cells in ankylosing spondylitis. TCRdb recomputed calls from the 5' RACE reads with MiXCR, one row per CDR3 protein. The sample yields roughly 670,000 distinct CDR3 sequences, around 20% seen once. Sequenced input: blood, either unsorted or a sorted T cell fraction (not recorded which). Receptors originate from a male donor with ankylosing spondylitis. Each CDR3 is given with its conserved first and last residue. D genes are given only for firm matches. Part of the rows lack a size; the others show once, few, many or a class for expanded clones.

clone size | J gene | V gene | D gene | CDR3 DNA | CDR3 protein
few | TRBJ2-3 | TRBV4-1 | . | TGCGCCAGCAGCCAAGAATGGGGGCTCGGGACAGATACGCAGTATTTT | CASSQEWGLGTDTQYF
. | TRBJ2-1 | TRBV29-1 | . | TGCAGCGTGCTGCCGGGAGCCTCCTACAATGAGCAGTTCTTC | CSVLPGASYNEQFF
. | TRBJ2-2 | TRBV28 | . | TGTGCCAGCAGTTTCCCGACAGGATCGAACACCGGGGAGCTGTTTTTT | CASSFPTGSNTGELFF
few | TRBJ2-5 | TRBV29-1 | TRBD2 | TGCAGCGACCGGGGGGGCGTGGAGACCCAGTACTTC | CSDRGGVETQYF
once | TRBJ2-7 | TRBV20-1 | . | TGCAGTGCTAGCCCGACCCTGGGACTTACGAGCTCCTACGAGCAGTACTTC | CSASPTLGLTSSYEQYF
few | TRBJ2-7 | TRBV12-3/TRBV12-4 | . | TGTGCCAGCAGCCGCCCTCCCGGCGACGAGCAGTACTTC | CASSRPPGDEQYF
. | TRBJ2-1 | TRBV28 | . | TGTGCCAGCAGCTCAAATCCCAACGAGCAGTTCTTC | CASSSNPNEQFF
. | TRBJ2-1 | TRBV3-1 | TRBD2 | TGTGCCAGCAGCCAATCTGCCGGGACTAGCGGGAGGGCCTCCGGTGAGCAGTTCTTC | CASSQSAGTSGRASGEQFF
. | TRBJ2-2 | TRBV29-1 | . | TGCAGCCTTAAGAGAGCAGGCACCGGGGAGCTGTTTTTT | CSLKRAGTGELFF
many | TRBJ2-5 | TRBV6-1 | . | TGTGCCAGCAGTGAAAGAGGCTCAAAAGAGACCCAGTACTTC | CASSERGSKETQYF
. | TRBJ2-1 | TRBV6-2/TRBV6-3 | . | TGTGCCAGCAGTCGAGCCGGGACGGGATTTTACAATGAGCAGTTCTTC | CASSRAGTGFYNEQFF
. | TRBJ2-2 | TRBV2 | . | TGTGCCAGCAGTGAAGACGCCACCGGGGAGCTGTTTTTT | CASSEDATGELFF
. | TRBJ2-5 | TRBV5-1 | TRBD2 | TGCGCCAGCAGCGCGGGACTAGCGGGGGTACCAGGGGAGACCCAGTACTTC | CASSAGLAGVPGETQYF